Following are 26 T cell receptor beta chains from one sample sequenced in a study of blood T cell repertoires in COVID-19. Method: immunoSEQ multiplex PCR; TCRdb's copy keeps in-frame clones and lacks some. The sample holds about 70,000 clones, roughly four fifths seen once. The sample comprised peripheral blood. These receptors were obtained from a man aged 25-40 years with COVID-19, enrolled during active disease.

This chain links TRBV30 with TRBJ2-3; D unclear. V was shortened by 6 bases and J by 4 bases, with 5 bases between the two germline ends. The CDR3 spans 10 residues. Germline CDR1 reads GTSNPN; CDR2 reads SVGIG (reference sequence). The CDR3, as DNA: TGTGCCTGCTCTGCAGATACGCAGTATTTT. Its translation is CACSADTQYF.

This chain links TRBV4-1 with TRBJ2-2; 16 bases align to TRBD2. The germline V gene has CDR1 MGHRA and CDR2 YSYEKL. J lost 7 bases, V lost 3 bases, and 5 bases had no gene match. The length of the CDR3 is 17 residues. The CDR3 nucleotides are TGCGCCAGCAGCCATGGGACTAGCGGGAGGGTAGGCGGGGAGCTGTTTTTT. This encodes CASSHGTSGRVGGELFF.

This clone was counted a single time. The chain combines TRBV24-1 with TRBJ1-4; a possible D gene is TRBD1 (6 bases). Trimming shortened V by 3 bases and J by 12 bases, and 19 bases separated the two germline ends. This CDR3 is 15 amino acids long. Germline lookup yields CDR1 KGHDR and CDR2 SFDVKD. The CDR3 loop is CATSDPRGGRNQLFF. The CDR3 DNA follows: TGTGCCACCAGTGATCCTAGGGGGGGCCGCAACCAACTGTTTTTT.

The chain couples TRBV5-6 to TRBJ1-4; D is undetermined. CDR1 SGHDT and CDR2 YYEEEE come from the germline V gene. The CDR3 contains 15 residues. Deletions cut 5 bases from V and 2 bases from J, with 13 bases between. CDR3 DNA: TGTGCCAGCAGTCACCGGGGAGGGACTAATGAAAAACTGTTTTTT. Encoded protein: CASSHRGGTNEKLFF.

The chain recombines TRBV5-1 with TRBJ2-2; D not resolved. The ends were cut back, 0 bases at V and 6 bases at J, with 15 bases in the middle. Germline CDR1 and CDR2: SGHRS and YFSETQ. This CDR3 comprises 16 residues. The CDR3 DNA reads TGCGCCAGCAGCTTGGATGCCTCAACACCCGCCGGGGAGCTGTTTTTT. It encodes CASSLDASTPAGELFF.

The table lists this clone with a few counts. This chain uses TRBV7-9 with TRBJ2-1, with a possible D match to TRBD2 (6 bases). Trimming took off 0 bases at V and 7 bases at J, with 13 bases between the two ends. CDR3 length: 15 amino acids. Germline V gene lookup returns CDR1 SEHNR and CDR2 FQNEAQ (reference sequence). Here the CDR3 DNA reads TGTGCCAGCAGCTTAGCTGGAGGGTTCCGGAATGAGCAGTTCTTC. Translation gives CASSLAGGFRNEQFF.

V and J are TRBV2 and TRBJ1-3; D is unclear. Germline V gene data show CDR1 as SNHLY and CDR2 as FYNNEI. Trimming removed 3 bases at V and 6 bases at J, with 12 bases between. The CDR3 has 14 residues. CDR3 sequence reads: CASSESRILNTIYF. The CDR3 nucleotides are TGTGCCAGCAGTGAGAGTAGAATTCTAAACACCATATATTTT.

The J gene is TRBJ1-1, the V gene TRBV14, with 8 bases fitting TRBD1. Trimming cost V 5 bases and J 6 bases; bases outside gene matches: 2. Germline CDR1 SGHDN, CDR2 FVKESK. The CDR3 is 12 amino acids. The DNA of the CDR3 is TGTGCCAGCAGCAACAGGGGGGCTGAAGCTTTCTTT. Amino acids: CASSNRGAEAFF.

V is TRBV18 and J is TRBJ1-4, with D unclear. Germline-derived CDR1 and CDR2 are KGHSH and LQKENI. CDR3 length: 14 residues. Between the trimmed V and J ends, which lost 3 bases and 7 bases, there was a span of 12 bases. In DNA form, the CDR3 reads TGTGCCAGCTCACCCAACGGTGCTAGTGAAAAACTGTTTTTT. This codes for CASSPNGASEKLFF.

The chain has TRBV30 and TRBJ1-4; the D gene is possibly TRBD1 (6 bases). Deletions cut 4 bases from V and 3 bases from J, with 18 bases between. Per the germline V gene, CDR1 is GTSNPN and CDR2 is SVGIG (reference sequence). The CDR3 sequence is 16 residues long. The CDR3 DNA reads TGTGCCTGGACCGCCCGCCGGGGACAACCTAATGAAAAACTGTTTTTT. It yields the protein CAWTARRGQPNEKLFF.

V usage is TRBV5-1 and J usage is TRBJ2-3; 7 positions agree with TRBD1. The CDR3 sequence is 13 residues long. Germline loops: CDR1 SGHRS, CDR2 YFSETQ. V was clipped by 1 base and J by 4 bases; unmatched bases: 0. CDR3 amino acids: CASSLTGADTQYF. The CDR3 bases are TGCGCCAGCAGCTTGACAGGGGCAGATACGCAGTATTTT.

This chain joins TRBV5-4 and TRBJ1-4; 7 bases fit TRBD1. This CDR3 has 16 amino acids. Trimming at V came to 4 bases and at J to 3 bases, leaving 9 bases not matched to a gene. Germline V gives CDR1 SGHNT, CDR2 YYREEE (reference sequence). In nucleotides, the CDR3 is TGTGCCAGCAGCCGAAACCCCGACAGGGCTAATGAAAAACTGTTTTTT. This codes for CASSRNPDRANEKLFF.

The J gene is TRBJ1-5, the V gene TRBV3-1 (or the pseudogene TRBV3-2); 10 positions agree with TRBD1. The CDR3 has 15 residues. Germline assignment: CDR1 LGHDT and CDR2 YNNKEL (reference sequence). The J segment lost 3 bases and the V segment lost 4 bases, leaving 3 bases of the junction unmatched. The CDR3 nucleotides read TGTGCCAGCAGCCGGGACAGGGGACCCAATCAGCCCCAGCATTTT. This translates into CASSRDRGPNQPQHF.

CDR3 amino acids: CASRRGSGEGAFF. The CDR3 DNA follows: TGTGCCAGCAGGAGGGGGTCGGGGGAGGGAGCTTTCTTT. This sequence joins TRBV6-5 and TRBJ1-1, with D possibly TRBD1 on 6 matching bases. Trimming shortened V by 6 bases and J by 10 bases, and 18 bases separated the two germline ends. The CDR3 sequence is 13 residues long. Germline loops: CDR1 MNHEY, CDR2 SVGAGI.

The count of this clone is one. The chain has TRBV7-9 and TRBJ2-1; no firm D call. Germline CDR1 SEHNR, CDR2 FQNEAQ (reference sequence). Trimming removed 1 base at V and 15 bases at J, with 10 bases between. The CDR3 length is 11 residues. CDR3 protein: CASSLGLNTFF. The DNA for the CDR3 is TGTGCCAGCAGCTTAGGACTCAACACGTTCTTC.

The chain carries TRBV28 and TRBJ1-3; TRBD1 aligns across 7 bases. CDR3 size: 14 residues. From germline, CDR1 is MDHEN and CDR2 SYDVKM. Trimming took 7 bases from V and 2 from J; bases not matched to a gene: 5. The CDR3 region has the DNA TGTGCCAGCACCTCAGGGGGGACTGGAAACACCATATATTTT. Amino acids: CASTSGGTGNTIYF.

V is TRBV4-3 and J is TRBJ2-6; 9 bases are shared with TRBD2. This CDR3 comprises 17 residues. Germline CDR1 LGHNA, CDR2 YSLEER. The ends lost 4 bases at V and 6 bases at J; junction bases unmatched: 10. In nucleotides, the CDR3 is TGCGCCAGCAGCCGGGGAGCGGGAGGCCAGTCGGCCAACGTCCTGACTTTC. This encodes CASSRGAGGQSANVLTF.

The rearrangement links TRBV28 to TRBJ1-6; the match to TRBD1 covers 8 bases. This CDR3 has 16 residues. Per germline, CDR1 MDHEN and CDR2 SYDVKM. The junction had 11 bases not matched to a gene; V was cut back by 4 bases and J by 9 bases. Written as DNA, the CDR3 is TGTGCCAGCAGTTCCGCGAGACAGGGGCTGGGTTCACCCCTCCACTTT. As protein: CASSSARQGLGSPLHF.

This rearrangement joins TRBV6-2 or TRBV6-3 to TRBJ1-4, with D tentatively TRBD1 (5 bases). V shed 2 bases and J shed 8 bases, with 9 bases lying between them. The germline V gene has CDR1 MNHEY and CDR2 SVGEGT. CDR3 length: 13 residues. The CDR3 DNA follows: TGTGCCAGCAGTTACAGGGGTCCGGAAAAACTGTTTTTT. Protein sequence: CASSYRGPEKLFF.

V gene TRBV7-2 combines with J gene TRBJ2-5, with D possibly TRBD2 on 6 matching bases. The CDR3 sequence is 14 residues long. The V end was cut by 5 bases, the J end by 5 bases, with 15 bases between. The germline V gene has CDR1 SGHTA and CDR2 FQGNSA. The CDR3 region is CASSPGGRRETQYF. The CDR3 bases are TGTGCCAGCAGCCCCGGGGGACGGCGGGAGACCCAGTACTTC. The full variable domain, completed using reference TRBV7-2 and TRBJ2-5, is GAGVSQSPSNKVTEKGKDVELRCDPISGHTALYWYRQSLGQGLEFLIYFQGNSAPDKSGLPSDRFSAERTGGSVSTLTIQRTQQEDSAVYLCASSPGGRRETQYFGPGTRLLVL.

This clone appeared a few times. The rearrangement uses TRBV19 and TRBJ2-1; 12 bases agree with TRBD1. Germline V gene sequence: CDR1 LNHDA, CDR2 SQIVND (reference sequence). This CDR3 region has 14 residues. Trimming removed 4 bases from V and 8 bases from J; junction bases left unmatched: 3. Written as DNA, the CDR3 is TGTGCCAGTAGTACGGGACAGGGGGCCTATGAGCAGTTCTTC. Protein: CASSTGQGAYEQFF. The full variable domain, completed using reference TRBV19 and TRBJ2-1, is DGGITQSPKYLFRKEGQNVTLSCEQNLNHDAMYWYRQDPGQGLRLIYYSQIVNDFQKGDIAEGYSVSREKKESFPLTVTSAQKNPTAFYLCASSTGQGAYEQFFGPGTRLTVL.

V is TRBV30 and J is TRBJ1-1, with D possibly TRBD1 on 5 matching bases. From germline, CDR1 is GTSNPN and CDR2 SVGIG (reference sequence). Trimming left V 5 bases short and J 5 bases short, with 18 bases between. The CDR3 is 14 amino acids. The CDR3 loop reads CAWSVDSSRTEAFF. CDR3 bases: TGTGCCTGGTCCGTAGACAGCTCGAGGACTGAAGCTTTCTTT.

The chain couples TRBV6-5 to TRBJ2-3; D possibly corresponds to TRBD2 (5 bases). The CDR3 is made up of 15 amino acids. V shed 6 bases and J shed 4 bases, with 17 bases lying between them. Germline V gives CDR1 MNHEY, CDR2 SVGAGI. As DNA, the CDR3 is TGTGCCAGCAGGGTACGTAGGGAGCGGCCAGATACGCAGTATTTT. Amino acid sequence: CASRVRRERPDTQYF.

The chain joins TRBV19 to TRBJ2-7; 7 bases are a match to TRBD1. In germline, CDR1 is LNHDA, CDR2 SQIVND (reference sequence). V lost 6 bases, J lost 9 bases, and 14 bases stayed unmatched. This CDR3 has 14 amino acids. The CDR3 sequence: CASSSVGQLSGQYF. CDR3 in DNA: TGTGCCAGTAGCTCCGTGGGACAGCTAAGTGGGCAGTACTTC. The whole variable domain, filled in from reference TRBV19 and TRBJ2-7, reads DGGITQSPKYLFRKEGQNVTLSCEQNLNHDAMYWYRQDPGQGLRLIYYSQIVNDFQKGDIAEGYSVSREKKESFPLTVTSAQKNPTAFYLCASSSVGQLSGQYFGPGTRLTVT.

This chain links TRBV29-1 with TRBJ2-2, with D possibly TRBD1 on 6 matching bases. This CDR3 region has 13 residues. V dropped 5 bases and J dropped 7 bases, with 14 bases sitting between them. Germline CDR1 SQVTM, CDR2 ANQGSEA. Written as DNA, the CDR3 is TGCAGCGTTAGCCCGGGACAAAACGGGGAGCTGTTTTTT. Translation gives CSVSPGQNGELFF.

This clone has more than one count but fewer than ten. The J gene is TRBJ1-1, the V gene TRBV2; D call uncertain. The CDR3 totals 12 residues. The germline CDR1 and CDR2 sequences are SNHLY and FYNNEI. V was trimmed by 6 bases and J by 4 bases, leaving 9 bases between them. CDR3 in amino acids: CASRISGTEAFF. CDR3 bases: TGTGCCAGCAGGATCTCGGGCACTGAAGCTTTCTTT.